Sequencing of this T cell receptor beta chain was carried out in a study of CD8 T cells in ankylosing spondylitis. Overall study findings and caveats: Characteristic of ankylosing spondylitis blood, it appeared, was a TCR beta motif comprising about eight highly homologous variants.

Each CDR3 protein gets one entry after TCRdb re-called the 5' RACE reads with MiXCR. The table has about 420,000 distinct CDR3 sequences, around 20% seen once; the top ten hold less than 20%. This clonotype was seen a few times. Its antigen is unidentified. V lost 6 bases and J 0 bases, leaving 12 bases between the germline ends. Germline CDR1 is SQVTM and CDR2 is ANQGSEA. The CDR3 is made up of 14 amino acids. This TCR was sampled from a male donor with ankylosing spondylitis. The material sequenced was blood, either unsorted or a sorted T cell fraction (not recorded which). The chain combines TRBV29-1 with TRBJ2-1; unclear D gene. The CDR3 nucleotides are TGCAGCGTAGCCGACTTCAGCTCCTACAATGAGCAGTTCTTC. This codes for CSVADFSSYNEQFF.